A single sample gave rise to the 15 T cell receptor beta chains below, sequenced in a study of blood T cells in healthy people across ages. With a J-beta primer mix and a sample-barcoded 5' primer, a second PCR ran about 6 to 11 cycles. TCRdb itself ran the 5' RACE reads through MiXCR, one entry per CDR3 protein. The sample records just under 750,000 distinct CDR3 sequences, roughly 20% being singletons. Sequencing input: blood. Every receptor here comes from a man aged 70 or older in good health.

This clonotype was counted a few times. One end of the junction is discordant with germline, which a read error may explain. J is TRBJ2-3 and V is TRBV7-2; weak D call: TRBD2 (6 bases). The CDR3 is 15 amino acids. Germline loops: CDR1 SGHTA, CDR2 FQGNSA. CDR3: CASTLLVGGGDTQYF. CDR3 DNA: TGTGCCAGCACCTTACTAGTGGGGGGTGGAGATACGCAGTATTTT.

The V and J genes are TRBV19 and TRBJ1-1, with 8 bases lining up with TRBD1. Germline CDR1 is LNHDA and CDR2 is SQIVND (reference sequence). The CDR3 covers 14 residues. V was pared by 7 bases and J by 3 bases, with 7 bases of the junction left unmatched. The CDR3 DNA follows: TGTGCCAGTAAGGCAGGGGGCGCGTACACTGAAGCTTTCTTT. Its translation: CASKAGGAYTEAFF.

This chain connects TRBV19 to TRBJ1-1, with TRBD1 identical over 9 bases. The V segment lost 7 bases and the J segment 0 bases; nucleotides outside the gene matches: 3. The length of the CDR3 is 14 residues. Looked up from germline, CDR1 is LNHDA and CDR2 is SQIVND (reference sequence). The CDR3 is CASKTGGMNTEAFF. For the CDR3, the DNA is TGTGCCAGTAAGACAGGGGGGATGAACACTGAAGCTTTCTTT.

This chain uses TRBV12-3 or TRBV12-4 with TRBJ2-7; 11 bases fit TRBD2. This CDR3 is built from 14 residues. V trimming: 8 bases; J trimming: 2 bases; junction bases outside the gene matches: 5. The CDR3: CASSIAGGTYEQYF. Written as DNA, the CDR3 is TGTGCCAGCTCCATAGCGGGGGGGACCTACGAGCAGTACTTC.

The gene calls are TRBV5-1 and TRBJ2-1, with D tentatively TRBD2 (5 bases). V lost 2 bases and J lost 15, with 12 bases in between. Germline V gives CDR1 SGHRS, CDR2 YFSETQ. The length of the CDR3 is 11 residues. CDR3 protein: CASSLEGVGFF. The CDR3 coding sequence is TGCGCCAGCAGCTTAGAGGGAGTGGGGTTCTTC.

This sequence joins TRBV18 and TRBJ1-2; D may be TRBD1 (5 bases). The CDR3 contains 15 residues. Trimming removed 4 bases at V and 6 bases at J, with 18 bases between. Germline V gene lookup returns CDR1 KGHSH and CDR2 LQKENI. CDR3 DNA: TGTGCCAGCTCACGGGCATCAACCATAGGGGATGGCTACACCTTC. This translates into CASSRASTIGDGYTF. The full variable domain, with the rest looked up from reference TRBV18 and TRBJ1-2, is NAGVMQNPRHLVRRRGQEARLRCSPMKGHSHVYWYRQLPEEGLKFMVYLQKENIIDESGMPKERFSAEFPKEGPSILRIQQVVRGDSAAYFCASSRASTIGDGYTFGSGTRLTVV.

This rearrangement joins TRBV7-9 to TRBJ2-3; a possible D gene is TRBD1 (6 bases). V lost 1 base and J 2 bases, leaving 13 bases between the germline ends. CDR1 is SEHNR, CDR2 FQNEAQ, per germline (reference sequence). This CDR3 is built from 16 residues. CDR3 bases: TGTGCCAGCAGCTTAGTGTGGACAGAGAACACAGATACGCAGTATTTT. Encoded protein: CASSLVWTENTDTQYF.

This clonotype was counted only a few times. This chain uses TRBV5-1 with TRBJ2-7, with D possibly matching TRBD1 (6 bases). The CDR3 is 15 amino acids. The V end was cut by 5 bases, the J end by 1 base, with 16 bases between. From germline, CDR1 is SGHRS and CDR2 YFSETQ. CDR3 DNA sequence: TGCGCCAGCAGACTCCGACAGGACGGTTCCTACGAGCAGTACTTC. It yields the protein CASRLRQDGSYEQYF.

This clonotype was recorded a few times. V gene TRBV7-9 combines with J gene TRBJ1-3; TRBD1 aligns across 9 bases. CDR1 is SEHNR and CDR2 is FQNEAQ in the germline V gene (reference sequence). Unmatched junction bases numbered 9, after V lost 5 bases and J lost 4 bases. CDR3 length: 16 residues. For the CDR3, the DNA is TGTGCCAGCAGCCAAGTGGACAGGGGTTTGGGAAACACCATATATTTT. The encoded protein is CASSQVDRGLGNTIYF.

The gene calls are TRBV12-3 or TRBV12-4 and TRBJ2-5; weak D call: TRBD2 (5 bases). The J call may not be correct, given that the DNA end is closer to TRBJ2-7. The CDR3 contains 14 residues. CDR3 amino acids: CASSFTGESYEQYF. As DNA, the CDR3 is TGTGCCAGCAGTTTCACCGGGGAATCCTACGAGCAGTACTTC.

The chain couples TRBV12-3 or TRBV12-4 to TRBJ2-1, with D perhaps matching TRBD2 (5 bases). V shed 1 base and J shed 6 bases, with 10 bases lying between them. There are 14 residues in the CDR3. CDR3 sequence: CASSLGIRGNEQFF. DNA of the CDR3: TGTGCCAGCAGTTTAGGGATCCGGGGCAATGAGCAGTTCTTC.

The rearrangement joins TRBV7-9 to TRBJ2-1, with D possibly TRBD2 on 5 matching bases. The J call could be wrong; TRBJ2-5 is a better fit for the DNA end. CDR3 length: 13 residues. Germline V gene sequence: CDR1 SEHNR, CDR2 FQNEAQ (reference sequence). The CDR3: CASEITSSETQYF. The CDR3 DNA reads as TGTGCCAGCGAGATAACTAGTTCAGAGACCCAGTACTTC.

The V call is TRBV18, the J call TRBJ1-5, with D perhaps TRBD1 (6 bases). The CDR3 loop spans 16 amino acids. CDR1 is KGHSH, CDR2 LQKENI, per germline. Trimming shortened V by 6 bases and J by 4 bases, and 19 bases separated the two germline ends. The CDR3 reads CASSERGAGSNQPQHF. DNA for the CDR3: TGTGCCAGCTCGGAGAGGGGGGCAGGGAGTAATCAGCCCCAGCATTTT.

The chain couples TRBV5-1 to TRBJ1-5; D call uncertain. The germline CDR1 and CDR2 sequences are SGHRS and YFSETQ. Trimming took 4 bases from V and 5 from J, leaving 13 bases between them. CDR3 length: 14 amino acids. As DNA, the CDR3 is TGCGCCAGCAGCCCCATTCCGGGCTATCAGCCCCAGCATTTT. Translation: CASSPIPGYQPQHF.

The chain carries TRBV29-1 and TRBJ1-2, with a weak D call TRBD1 (5 bases). The germline V gene has CDR1 SQVTM and CDR2 ANQGSEA. V lost 4 bases, J lost 8 bases, and 8 bases lay in between. The CDR3 is made up of 10 amino acids. The CDR3 here is CSVGGDGYTF. DNA for the CDR3: TGCAGCGTTGGGGGGGACGGCTACACCTTC.